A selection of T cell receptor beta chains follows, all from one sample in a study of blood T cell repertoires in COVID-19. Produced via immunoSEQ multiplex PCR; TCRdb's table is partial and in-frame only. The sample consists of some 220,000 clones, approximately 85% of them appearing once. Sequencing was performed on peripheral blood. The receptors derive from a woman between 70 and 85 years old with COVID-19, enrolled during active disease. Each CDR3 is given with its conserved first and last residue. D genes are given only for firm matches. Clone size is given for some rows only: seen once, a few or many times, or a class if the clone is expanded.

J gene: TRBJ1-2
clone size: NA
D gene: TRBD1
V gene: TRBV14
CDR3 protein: CASSHVRTGGSGYTF
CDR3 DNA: TGTGCCAGCAGCCATGTCCGGACAGGGGGCTCTGGCTACACCTTC

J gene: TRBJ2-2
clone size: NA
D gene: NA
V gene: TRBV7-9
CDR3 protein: CASSLALALGPTGELFF
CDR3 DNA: TGTGCCAGCAGCTTAGCACTGGCCCTTGGGCCCACCGGGGAGCTGTTTTTT

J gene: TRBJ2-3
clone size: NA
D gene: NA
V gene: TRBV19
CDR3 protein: CASSFGEPTDTQYF
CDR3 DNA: TGTGCCAGTAGCTTCGGGGAGCCCACAGATACGCAGTATTTT

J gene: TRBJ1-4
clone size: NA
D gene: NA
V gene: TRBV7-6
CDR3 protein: CASSLGTSVKNEKLFF
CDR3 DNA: TGTGCCAGCAGCTTAGGTACTTCGGTAAAAAATGAAAAACTGTTTTTT

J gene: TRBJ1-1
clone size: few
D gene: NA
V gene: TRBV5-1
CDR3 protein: CASSFRSIGWFTEAFF
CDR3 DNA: TGCGCCAGCAGCTTCAGGTCAATCGGATGGTTCACTGAAGCTTTCTTT

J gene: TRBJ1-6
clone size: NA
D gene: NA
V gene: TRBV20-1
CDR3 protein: CSASFRAEGPLHF
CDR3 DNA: TGCAGTGCTAGTTTTAGGGCCGAGGGACCCCTCCACTTT

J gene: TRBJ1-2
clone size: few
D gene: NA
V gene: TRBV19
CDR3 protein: CASRRSGGWNYGYTF
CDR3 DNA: TGTGCCAGTAGGCGATCTGGGGGCTGGAACTATGGCTACACCTTC

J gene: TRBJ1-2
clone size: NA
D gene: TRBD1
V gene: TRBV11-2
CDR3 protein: CASRNPGQAYTF
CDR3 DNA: TGTGCCAGCAGAAACCCGGGACAGGCGTACACCTTC

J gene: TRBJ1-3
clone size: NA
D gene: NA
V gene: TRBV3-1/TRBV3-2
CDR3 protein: CASSQALGQWINTIYF
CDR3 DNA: TGTGCCAGCAGCCAAGCCCTGGGACAATGGATAAACACCATATATTTT

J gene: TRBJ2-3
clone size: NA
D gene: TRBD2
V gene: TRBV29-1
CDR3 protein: CSVTSVGTDTQYF
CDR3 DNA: TGCAGCGTCACTAGCGTTGGCACAGATACGCAGTATTTT

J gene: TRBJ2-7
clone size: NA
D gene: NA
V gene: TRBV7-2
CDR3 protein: CASSSRHDRPEQYF
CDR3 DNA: TGTGCCAGCAGCTCCCGGCATGACAGACCCGAGCAGTACTTC

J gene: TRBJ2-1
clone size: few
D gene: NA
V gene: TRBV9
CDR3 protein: CASSVRGFSSYNEQFF
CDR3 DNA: TGTGCCAGCAGCGTGAGGGGGTTCTCCTCCTACAATGAGCAGTTCTTC

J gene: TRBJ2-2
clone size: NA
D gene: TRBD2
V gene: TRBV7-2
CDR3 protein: CASSNGLAGASGTGELFF
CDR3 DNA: TGTGCCAGCAGCAACGGACTAGCGGGGGCTTCGGGGACCGGGGAGCTGTTTTTT

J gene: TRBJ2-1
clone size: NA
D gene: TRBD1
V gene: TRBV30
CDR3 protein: CAWSKGTVSYNEQFF
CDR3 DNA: TGTGCCTGGAGTAAGGGGACAGTCTCCTACAATGAGCAGTTCTTC

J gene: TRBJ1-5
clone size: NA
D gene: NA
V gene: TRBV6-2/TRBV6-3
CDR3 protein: CASSYSPGYSNQPQHF
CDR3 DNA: TGTGCCAGCAGTTACTCCCCGGGGTATAGCAATCAGCCCCAGCATTTT

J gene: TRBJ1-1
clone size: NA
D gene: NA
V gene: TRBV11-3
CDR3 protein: CASSLRGPGWVAEAFF
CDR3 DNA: TGTGCCAGCAGCTTAAGAGGCCCCGGTTGGGTTGCTGAAGCTTTCTTT